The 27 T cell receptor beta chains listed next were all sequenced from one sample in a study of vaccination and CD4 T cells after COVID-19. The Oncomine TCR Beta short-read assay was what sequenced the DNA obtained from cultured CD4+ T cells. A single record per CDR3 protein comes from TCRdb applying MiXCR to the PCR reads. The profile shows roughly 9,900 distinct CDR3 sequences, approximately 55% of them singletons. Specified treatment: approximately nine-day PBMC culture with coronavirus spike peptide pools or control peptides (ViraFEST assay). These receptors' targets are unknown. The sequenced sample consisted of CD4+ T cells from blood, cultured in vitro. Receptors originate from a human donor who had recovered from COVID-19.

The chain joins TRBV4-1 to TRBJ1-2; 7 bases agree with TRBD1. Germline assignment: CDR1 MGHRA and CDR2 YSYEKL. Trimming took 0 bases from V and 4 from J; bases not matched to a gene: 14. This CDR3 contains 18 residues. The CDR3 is CASSQERTGASAGYGYTF. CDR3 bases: TGCGCCAGCAGCCAAGAGAGGACAGGAGCCAGTGCGGGCTATGGCTACACCTTC.

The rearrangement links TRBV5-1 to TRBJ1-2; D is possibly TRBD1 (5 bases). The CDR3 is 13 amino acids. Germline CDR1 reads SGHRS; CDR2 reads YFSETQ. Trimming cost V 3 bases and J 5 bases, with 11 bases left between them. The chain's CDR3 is CASSSRDGYGYTF. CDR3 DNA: TGCGCCAGCAGCTCGCGGGACGGATATGGCTACACCTTC.

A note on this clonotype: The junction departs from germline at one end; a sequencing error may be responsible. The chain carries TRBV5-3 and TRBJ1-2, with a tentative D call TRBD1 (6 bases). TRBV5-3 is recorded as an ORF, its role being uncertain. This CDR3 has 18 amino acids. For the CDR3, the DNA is TGTGCCAGCAGCTTCATCACCAGGGGTCGCGAGGATATGGGTGGCTACACCTTC. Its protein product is CASSFITRGREDMGGYTF.

The CDR3 loop is CAWGFGAGDSNQPQHF. CDR3 in DNA: TGTGCCTGGGGATTCGGTGCCGGAGACAGTAATCAGCCCCAGCATTTT. The gene calls are TRBV30 and TRBJ1-5, with D possibly being TRBD1 (5 bases). The V gene's germline CDR1 is GTSNPN and CDR2 SVGIG (reference sequence). There are 16 residues in the CDR3. Trimming cost V 5 bases and J 4 bases, with 21 bases left between them.

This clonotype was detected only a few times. The CDR3 is CASSTLWGTEAFF. The CDR3 DNA reads TGTGCCAGCAGTACCCTATGGGGCACTGAAGCTTTCTTT. The chain couples TRBV2 to TRBJ1-1; D remains ambiguous. This CDR3 has 13 residues. V was pared by 5 bases and J by 4 bases, with 11 bases between. Germline CDR1 SNHLY, CDR2 FYNNEI.

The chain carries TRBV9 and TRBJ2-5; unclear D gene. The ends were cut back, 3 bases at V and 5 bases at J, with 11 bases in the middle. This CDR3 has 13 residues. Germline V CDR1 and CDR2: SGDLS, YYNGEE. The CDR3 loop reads CASSEGPQETQYF. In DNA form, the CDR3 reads TGTGCCAGCAGCGAGGGCCCGCAGGAGACCCAGTACTTC.

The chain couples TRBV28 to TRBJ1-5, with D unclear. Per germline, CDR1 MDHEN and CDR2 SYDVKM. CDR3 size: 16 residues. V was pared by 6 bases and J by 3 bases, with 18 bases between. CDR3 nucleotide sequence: TGTGCCAGCAGAAGAGACGGATCCGGACCCAATCAGCCCCAGCATTTT. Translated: CASRRDGSGPNQPQHF.

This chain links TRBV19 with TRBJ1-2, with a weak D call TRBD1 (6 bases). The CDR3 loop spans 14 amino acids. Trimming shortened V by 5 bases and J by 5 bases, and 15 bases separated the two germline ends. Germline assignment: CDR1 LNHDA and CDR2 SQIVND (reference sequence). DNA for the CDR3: TGTGCCAGTAGTGTACAGGGAGGTGGGTATGGCTACACCTTC. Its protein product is CASSVQGGGYGYTF.

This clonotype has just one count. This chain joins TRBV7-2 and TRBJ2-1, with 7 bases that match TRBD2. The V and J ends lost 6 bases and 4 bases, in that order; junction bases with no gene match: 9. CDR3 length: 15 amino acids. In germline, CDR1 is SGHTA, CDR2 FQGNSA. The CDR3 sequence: CASRKPGGGYNEQFF. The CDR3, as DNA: TGTGCCAGCAGAAAACCGGGCGGGGGATACAATGAGCAGTTCTTC.

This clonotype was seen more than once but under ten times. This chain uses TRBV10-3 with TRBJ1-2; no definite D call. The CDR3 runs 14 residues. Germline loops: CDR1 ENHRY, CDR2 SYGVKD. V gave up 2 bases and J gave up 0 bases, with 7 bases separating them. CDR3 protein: CAISEARTNYGYTF. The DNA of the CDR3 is TGTGCCATCAGTGAGGCACGGACTAACTATGGCTACACCTTC.

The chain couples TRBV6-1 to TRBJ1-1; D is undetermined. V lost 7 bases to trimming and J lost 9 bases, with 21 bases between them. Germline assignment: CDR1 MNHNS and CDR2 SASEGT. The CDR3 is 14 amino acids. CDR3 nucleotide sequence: TGTGCCAGCAAGGAGGAAGCCAAAAACTTAAAAGCTTTCTTT. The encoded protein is CASKEEAKNLKAFF.

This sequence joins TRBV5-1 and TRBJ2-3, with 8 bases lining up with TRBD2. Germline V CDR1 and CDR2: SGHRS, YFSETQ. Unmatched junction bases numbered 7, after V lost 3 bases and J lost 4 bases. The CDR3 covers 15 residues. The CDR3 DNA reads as TGCGCCAGCAGCTGGGCGGCGGGGGGAGCAGATACGCAGTATTTT. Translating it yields CASSWAAGGADTQYF.

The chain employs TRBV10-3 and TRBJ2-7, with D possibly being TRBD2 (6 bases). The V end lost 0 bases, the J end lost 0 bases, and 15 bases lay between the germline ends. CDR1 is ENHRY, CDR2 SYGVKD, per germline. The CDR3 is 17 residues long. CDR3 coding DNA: TGTGCCATCAGTGAGTCGGGTCGCGGGACCTCCTCCTACGAGCAGTACTTC. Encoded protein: CAISESGRGTSSYEQYF.

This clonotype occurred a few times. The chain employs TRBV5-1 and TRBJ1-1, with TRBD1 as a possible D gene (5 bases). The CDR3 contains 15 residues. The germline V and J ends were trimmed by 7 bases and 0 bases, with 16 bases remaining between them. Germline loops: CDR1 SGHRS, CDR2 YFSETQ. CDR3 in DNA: TGCGCCAGCGCTGAAAGGACATCTATGAACACTGAAGCTTTCTTT. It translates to CASAERTSMNTEAFF.

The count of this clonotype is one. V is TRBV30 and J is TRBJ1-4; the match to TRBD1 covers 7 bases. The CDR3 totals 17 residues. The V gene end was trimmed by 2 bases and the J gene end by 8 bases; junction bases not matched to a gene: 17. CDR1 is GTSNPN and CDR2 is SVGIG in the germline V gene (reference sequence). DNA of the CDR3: TGTGCCTGGAGTTACCCCGGGACAGCCTCCCCAGGGGAAAAACTGTTTTTT. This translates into CAWSYPGTASPGEKLFF. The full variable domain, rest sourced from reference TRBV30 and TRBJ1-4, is SQTIHQWPATLVQPVGSPLSLECTVEGTSNPNLYWYRQAAGRGLQLLFYSVGIGQISSEVPQNLSASRPQDRQFILSSKKLLLSDSGFYLCAWSYPGTASPGEKLFFGSGTQLSVL.

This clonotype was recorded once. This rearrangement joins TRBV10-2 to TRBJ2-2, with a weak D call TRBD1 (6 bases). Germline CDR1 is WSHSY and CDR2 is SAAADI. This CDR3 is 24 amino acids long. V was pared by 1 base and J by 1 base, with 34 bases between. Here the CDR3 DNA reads TGCGCCAGCAGTGAGTTACTCCCTAACAGGGTAATCACCCCGGACGAGATGAACACCGGGGAGCTGTTTTTT. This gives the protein CASSELLPNRVITPDEMNTGELFF.

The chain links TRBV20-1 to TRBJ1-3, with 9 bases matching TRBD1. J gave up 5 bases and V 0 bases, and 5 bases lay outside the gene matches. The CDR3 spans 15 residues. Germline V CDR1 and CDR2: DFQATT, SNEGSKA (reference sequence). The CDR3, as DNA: TGCAGTGCTAGAGATCAGGGACAGGGAAGAAACACCATATATTTT. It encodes CSARDQGQGRNTIYF.

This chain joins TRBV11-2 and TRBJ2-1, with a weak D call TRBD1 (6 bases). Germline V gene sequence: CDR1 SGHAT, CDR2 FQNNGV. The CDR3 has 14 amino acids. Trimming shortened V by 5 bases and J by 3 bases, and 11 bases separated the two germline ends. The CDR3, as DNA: TGTGCCAGCAGCCCAAACAGGGTCTACAATGAGCAGTTCTTC. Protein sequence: CASSPNRVYNEQFF.

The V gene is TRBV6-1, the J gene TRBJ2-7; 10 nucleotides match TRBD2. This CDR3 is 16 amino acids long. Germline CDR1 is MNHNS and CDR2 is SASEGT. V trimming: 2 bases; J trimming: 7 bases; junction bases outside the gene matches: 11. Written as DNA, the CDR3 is TGTGCCAGCAGTGAACTCGGACTAGCGGTGTCCAGGGAGCAGTACTTC. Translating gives CASSELGLAVSREQYF.

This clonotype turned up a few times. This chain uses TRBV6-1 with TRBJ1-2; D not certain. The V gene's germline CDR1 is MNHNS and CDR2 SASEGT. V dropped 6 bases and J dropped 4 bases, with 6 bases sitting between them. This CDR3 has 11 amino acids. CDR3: CASRQIYGYTF. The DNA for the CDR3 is TGTGCCAGCAGGCAGATCTATGGCTACACCTTC.

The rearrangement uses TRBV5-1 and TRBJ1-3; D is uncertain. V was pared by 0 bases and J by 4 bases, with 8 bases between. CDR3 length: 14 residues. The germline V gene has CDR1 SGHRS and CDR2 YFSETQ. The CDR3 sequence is CASSLDSGGNTIYF. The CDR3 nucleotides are TGCGCCAGCAGCTTGGACAGCGGAGGAAACACCATATATTTT.

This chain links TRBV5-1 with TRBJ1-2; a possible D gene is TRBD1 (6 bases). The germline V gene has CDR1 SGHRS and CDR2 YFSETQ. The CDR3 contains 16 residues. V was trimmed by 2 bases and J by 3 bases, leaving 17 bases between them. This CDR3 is CASSLGGGLGHYGYTF. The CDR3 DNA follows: TGCGCCAGCAGCTTAGGAGGGGGGCTAGGCCACTATGGCTACACCTTC.

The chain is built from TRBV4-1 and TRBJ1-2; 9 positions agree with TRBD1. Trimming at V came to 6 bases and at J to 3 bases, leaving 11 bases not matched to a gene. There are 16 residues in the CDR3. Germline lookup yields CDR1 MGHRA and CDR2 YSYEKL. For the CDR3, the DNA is TGCGCCAGCAGGACCCCGACAGGGGGGCACTACTATGGCTACACCTTC. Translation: CASRTPTGGHYYGYTF.

The CDR3, as DNA: TGTGCCAGCAGCCGAAGGGGCCCTGGGGAGACCCAGTACTTC. As protein: CASSRRGPGETQYF. The rearrangement joins TRBV5-4 to TRBJ2-5, with D tentatively TRBD1 (5 bases). Germline assignment: CDR1 SGHNT and CDR2 YYREEE (reference sequence). CDR3 length equals 14 residues. V lost 4 bases, J lost 5 bases, and 15 bases lay in between.

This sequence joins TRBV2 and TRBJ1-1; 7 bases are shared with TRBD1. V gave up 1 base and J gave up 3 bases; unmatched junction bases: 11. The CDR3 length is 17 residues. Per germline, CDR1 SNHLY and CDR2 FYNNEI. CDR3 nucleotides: TGTGCCAGCAGTGAAGTGTTCCTACAGGGGAGGGACACTGAAGCTTTCTTT. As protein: CASSEVFLQGRDTEAFF.

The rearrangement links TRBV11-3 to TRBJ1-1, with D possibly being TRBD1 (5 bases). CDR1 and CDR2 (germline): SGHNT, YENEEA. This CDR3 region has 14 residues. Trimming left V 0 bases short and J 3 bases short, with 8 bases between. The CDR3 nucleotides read TGTGCCAGCAGCTTAGAATTCAGGGACACTGAAGCTTTCTTT. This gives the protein CASSLEFRDTEAFF.

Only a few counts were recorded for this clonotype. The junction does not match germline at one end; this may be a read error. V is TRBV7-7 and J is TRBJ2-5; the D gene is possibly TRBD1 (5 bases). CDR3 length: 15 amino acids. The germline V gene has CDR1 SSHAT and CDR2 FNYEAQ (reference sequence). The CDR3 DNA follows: TGTGCTAGCAGTCCCGGCAGGGTGTACCAAGAGACCCAGTACTTC. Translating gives CASSPGRVYQETQYF.